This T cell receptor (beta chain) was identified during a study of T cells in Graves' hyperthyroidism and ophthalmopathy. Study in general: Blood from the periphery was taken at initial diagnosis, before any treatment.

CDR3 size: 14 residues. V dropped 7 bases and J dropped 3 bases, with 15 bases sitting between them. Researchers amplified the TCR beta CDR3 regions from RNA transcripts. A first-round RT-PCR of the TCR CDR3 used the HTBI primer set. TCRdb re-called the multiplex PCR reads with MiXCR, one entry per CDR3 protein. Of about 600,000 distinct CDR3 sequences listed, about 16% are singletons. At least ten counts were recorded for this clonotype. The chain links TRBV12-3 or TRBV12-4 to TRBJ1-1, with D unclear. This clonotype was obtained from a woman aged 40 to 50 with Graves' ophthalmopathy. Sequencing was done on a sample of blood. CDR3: CASKRMEVDTEAFF. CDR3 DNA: TGTGCCAGCAAACGTATGGAGGTAGACACTGAAGCTTTCTTT.